The sequence of this T cell receptor (beta chain) was determined in a study of long-term antiretroviral therapy in people with HIV (dated by TCRdb to the early 2020s). Regarding the complete study: The earliest samples were collected approximately a decade before the 2015 WHO recommendation for immediate ART, a period when ART was typically delayed until CD4 counts fell. Whether ART initiation and durable HIV suppression were associated with changes in peripheral blood TRB repertoire composition and diversity was tested in a retrospective serial study. The cohort contributed fewer than 200 cryopreserved PBMC samples from about 31 adults with confirmed HIV infection, collected serially over a mean of about six years (range 1-12). No cross-contamination during QIAcube processing turned up in test extractions that ran a monoclonal T-cell line alongside 30 to 35 polyclonal samples. Among the 25 to 35 participants with HIV, about 11 were female. Overall results and qualifications from the work: The samples were dated from about 2004 to 2017, and the ART regimens that were used may be less effective than current ART regimens. A significant increase in TRB diversity was found to be associated with ART initiation, although TRB diversity was observed to remain significantly below that of transplant donor controls even after long-term ART. Because PBMC availability was limited, only the TCR beta chain was sequenced, with no alpha chain pairing. Inferences about post-ART repertoire changes are limited because no data were available on ART adherence, viral resistance or therapy changes. Compared with controls, HIV repertoires had narrower CDR3 length ranges, and the network structure pointed to an antigen-experienced repertoire that shifted only slightly toward naive after ART. Because pre-ART samples had limited cell numbers, profiling was done on unsorted PBMC rather than on sorted CD4+ and CD8+ T cells. The repertoire was dominated across all time points by expanded TRB clones identified before ART initiation, although this dominance was seen to fluctuate and to decrease in many PLHIV after ART.

Of note for this clone: Its antigen remains unidentified. Base qualities are not at hand, and no much larger clone is one base apart.

The immunoSEQ hsTCRB v3.0 assay was used at survey level resolution for TRB variable region sequencing. The target sequencing depth for TRB was roughly 40,000-55,000 T-cell genomes per sample. Pooled TRB libraries were sequenced on an Illumina MiSeq with a v3 150-cycle kit. The authors' pipeline ran thus. Repertoire analysis was performed in R inside a reproducible Nextflow workflow that covered QC, data transformation and analysis. LymphoSeq2, an R package for exploring AIRR-Seq data, was used to implement the custom analyses. A handful of samples yielding fewer than 5000 total TRB sequences were excluded, leaving more than 150 analyzed HIV repertoires. Of the roughly 180 retained HIV repertoires, approximately 60 were collected before and 120 to 140 after ART initiation. Repertoires were downsampled to 5000 TRB nucleotide sequences, with summary statistics averaged over 100 downsampling iterations. The analysis kept only TRB sequences whose CDR3 regions were at least seven amino acids long. Diversity was assessed using a clonality score derived from Shannon entropy and using the Gini coefficient. In the repertoire networks, any two of the top 5000 CDR3 amino acid sequences were linked whenever the two sequences differed by an edit distance of one. For TRB CDR3 amino acid sequences, GLIPH2 was used to predict antigen specificity groups and MHC restriction. To flag known associations with CMV, EBV, HIV or tissue antigens, CDR3 amino acid sequences were compared against VDJdb and McPAS-TCR. Pre-ART, post-ART and control groups were compared with Wilcoxon signed-rank tests and Holm-Bonferroni correction. In TCRdb, the immuneACCESS table is reduced to in-frame sequences with V and J assigned. These tables do not hold every clone; where another copy was compared, an unresolved V gene accounts for under half, and the others remain unexplained. The V and J calls and clone size are taken from that table; D and trimming were inferred from the DNA. The sample table contains 20,000 or so clones; only one count was recorded for over 60% of them. Of the sample, more than 9% falls within the top ten clones.

To be included, a participant needed at least one PBMC sample from before ART initiation plus at least two post-ART samples. Treatment was received in the United States of America by all participants with HIV. Before DNA extraction, cryopreserved samples of about 1-10 million PBMC were thawed and washed. At the time of the earliest PBMC sample, participants with HIV were aged between roughly 20 and 60 years. PBMC samples were contributed by each participant from 1-4 timepoints before ART initiation and 2-8 timepoints after ART initiation, with a median of 7 samples. Serial HIV viral load, CD4+ T-cell count, ART history and demographic data were obtained for every participant. Genomic DNA was extracted from unsorted PBMC with a Qiagen kit on a QIAcube, processed in batches of 12 samples. A distance of 9 bases separates the germline ends of V and J, which lose 3 bases and 0 bases respectively. CDR1 and CDR2 are drawn from the germline V gene: ENHRY, SYGVKD. Its CDR3 holds 15 amino acids, cysteine through phenylalanine. This entry keeps only the CDR3 DNA: 45 bases, framed from base 1.

Source: unsorted PBMCs, taken 0.5 years before starting antiretroviral therapy. The clonotype was recovered from a man younger than 35 with HIV. The sequence is built from TRBV10-3 and TRBJ2-1; the D gene cannot be named for sure. The CDR3 corresponds to CAISESPNSYNEQFF. The DNA is as follows: TGTGCCATCAGTGAATCCCCAAACTCCTACAATGAGCAGTTCTTC.